This TCR beta chain was observed in a study of T cell responses to AZD1222 COVID-19 vaccine. This CDR3 region has 16 residues. The ends were cut back, 2 bases at V and 5 bases at J, with 17 bases in the middle. CDR1 is SGHRS and CDR2 is YFSETQ in the germline V gene. Clones were sequenced by immunoSEQ multiplex PCR, and TCRdb holds only the in-frame ones, with some missing. The data contain tens of thousands of clones, roughly nine tenths of them seen just once; the ten biggest clones take up roughly 5.4%. Sequenced here: peripheral blood, sampled on day 0 of AZD1222 vaccination. This receptor was identified in an adult in good health. The chain carries TRBV5-1 and TRBJ2-1, with D unresolved. CDR3 residues: CASSFQAVTSNNEQFF. In nucleotides, the CDR3 is TGCGCCAGCAGCTTCCAGGCGGTGACGTCGAACAATGAGCAGTTCTTC.